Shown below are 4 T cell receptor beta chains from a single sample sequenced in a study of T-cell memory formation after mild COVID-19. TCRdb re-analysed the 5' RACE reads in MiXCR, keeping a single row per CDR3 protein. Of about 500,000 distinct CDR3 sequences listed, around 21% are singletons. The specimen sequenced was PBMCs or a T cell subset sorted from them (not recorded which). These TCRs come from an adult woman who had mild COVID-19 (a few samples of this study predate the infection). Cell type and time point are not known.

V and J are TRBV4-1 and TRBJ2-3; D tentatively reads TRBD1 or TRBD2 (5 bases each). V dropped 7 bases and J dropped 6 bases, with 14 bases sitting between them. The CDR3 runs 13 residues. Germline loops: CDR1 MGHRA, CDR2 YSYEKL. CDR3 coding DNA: TGCGCCAGCAAGGGACCCGGGGAGGATACGCAGTATTTT. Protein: CASKGPGEDTQYF.

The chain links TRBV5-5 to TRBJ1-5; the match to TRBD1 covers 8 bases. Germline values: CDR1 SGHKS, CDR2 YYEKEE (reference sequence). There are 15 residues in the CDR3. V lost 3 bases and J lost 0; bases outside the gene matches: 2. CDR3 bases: TGTGCCAGCAGCTATACAGGGGGTAGCAATCAGCCCCAGCATTTT. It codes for CASSYTGGSNQPQHF.

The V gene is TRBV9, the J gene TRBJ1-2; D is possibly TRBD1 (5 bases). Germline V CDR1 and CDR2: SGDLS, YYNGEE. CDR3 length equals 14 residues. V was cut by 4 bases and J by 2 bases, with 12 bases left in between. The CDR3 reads CASSPGDGNYGYTF. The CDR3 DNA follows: TGTGCCAGCAGCCCCGGGGACGGGAACTATGGCTACACCTTC.

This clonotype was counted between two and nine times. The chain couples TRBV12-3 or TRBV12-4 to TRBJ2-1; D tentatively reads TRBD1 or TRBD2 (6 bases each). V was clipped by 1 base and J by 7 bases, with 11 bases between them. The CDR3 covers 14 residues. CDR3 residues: CASSLEGGLNEQFF. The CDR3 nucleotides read TGTGCCAGCAGTTTAGAAGGGGGGCTGAATGAGCAGTTCTTC.